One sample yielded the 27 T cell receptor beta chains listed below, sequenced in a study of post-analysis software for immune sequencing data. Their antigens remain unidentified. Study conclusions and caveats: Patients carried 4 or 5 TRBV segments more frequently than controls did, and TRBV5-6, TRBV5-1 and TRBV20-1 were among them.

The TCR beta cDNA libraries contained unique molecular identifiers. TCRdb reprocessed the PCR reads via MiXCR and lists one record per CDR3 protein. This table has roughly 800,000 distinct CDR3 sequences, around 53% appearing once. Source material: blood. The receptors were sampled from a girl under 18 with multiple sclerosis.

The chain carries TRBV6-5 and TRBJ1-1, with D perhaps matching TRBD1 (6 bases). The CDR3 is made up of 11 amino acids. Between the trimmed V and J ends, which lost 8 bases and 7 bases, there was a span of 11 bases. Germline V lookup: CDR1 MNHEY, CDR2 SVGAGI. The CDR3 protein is CASVTGREAFF. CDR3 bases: TGTGCCAGCGTGACAGGACGTGAAGCTTTCTTT.

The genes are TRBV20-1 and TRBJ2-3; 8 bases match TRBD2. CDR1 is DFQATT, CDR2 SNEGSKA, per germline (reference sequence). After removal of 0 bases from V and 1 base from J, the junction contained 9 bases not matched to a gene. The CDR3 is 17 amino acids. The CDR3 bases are TGCAGTGCTAGAGATTCGCGGCGGGGGGCCCGCACAGATACGCAGTATTTT. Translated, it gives CSARDSRRGARTDTQYF.

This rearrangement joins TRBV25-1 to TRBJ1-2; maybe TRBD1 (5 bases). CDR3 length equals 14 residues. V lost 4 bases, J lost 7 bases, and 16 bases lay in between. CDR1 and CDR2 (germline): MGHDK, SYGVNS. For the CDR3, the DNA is TGTGCCAGCAGTGCCACCGGGGGGTTACGTGGCTACACCTTC. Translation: CASSATGGLRGYTF.

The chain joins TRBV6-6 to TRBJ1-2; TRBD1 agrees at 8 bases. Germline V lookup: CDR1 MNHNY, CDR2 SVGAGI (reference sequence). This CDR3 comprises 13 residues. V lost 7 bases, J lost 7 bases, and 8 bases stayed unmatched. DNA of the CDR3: TGTGCCAGCACCCGGACAGGGACTACTGGCTACACCTTC. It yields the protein CASTRTGTTGYTF.

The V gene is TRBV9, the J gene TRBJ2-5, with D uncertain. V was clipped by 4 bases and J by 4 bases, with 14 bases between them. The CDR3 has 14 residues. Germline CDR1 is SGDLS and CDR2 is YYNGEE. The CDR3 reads CASSPASERETQYF. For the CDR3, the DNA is TGTGCCAGCAGCCCTGCCAGCGAGCGAGAGACCCAGTACTTC.

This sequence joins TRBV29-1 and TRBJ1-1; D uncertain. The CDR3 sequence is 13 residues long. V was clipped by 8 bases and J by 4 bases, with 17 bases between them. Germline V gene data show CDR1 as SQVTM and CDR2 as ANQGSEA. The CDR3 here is CSSTGVRSTEAFF. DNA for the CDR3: TGCAGCTCCACCGGGGTAAGGAGCACTGAAGCTTTCTTT.

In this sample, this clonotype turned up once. CDR3 nucleotides: TGTGCCACCAGGACAGCACAAGAGACCCAGTACTTC. Residues: CATRTAQETQYF. The genes are TRBV6-5 and TRBJ2-5; D is perhaps TRBD1 (6 bases). From germline, CDR1 is MNHEY and CDR2 SVGAGI. The CDR3 runs 12 residues. The V end was cut by 10 bases, the J end by 2 bases, with 11 bases between.

The CDR3 DNA reads TGCAGTGCTAGAGTAAACTCGGAGCAGTTCTTC. It encodes CSARVNSEQFF. The chain links TRBV20-1 to TRBJ2-1, with D hard to call. Trimming cost V 1 base and J 10 bases, with 8 bases left between them. The CDR3 has 11 residues. Per germline, CDR1 DFQATT and CDR2 SNEGSKA (reference sequence).

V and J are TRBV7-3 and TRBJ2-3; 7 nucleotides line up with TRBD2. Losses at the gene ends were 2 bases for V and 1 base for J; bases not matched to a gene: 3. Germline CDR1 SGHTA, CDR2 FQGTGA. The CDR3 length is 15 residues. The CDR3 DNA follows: TGTGCCAGCAGCTTATCGGCGGGGGGCACAGATACGCAGTATTTT. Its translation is CASSLSAGGTDTQYF.

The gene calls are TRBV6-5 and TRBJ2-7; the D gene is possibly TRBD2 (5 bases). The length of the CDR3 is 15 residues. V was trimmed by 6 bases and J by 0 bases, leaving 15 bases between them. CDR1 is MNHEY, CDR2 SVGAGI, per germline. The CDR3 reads CASRWRHSDSYEQYF. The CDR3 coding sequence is TGTGCCAGCAGATGGAGGCACTCAGACTCCTACGAGCAGTACTTC.

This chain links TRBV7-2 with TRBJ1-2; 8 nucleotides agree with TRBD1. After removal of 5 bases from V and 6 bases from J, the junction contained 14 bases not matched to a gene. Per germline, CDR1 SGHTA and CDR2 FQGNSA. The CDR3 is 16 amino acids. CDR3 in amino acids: CASSLSRLRGHHGYTF. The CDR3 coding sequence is TGTGCCAGCAGCCTTAGCCGGCTCAGGGGGCATCATGGCTACACCTTC.

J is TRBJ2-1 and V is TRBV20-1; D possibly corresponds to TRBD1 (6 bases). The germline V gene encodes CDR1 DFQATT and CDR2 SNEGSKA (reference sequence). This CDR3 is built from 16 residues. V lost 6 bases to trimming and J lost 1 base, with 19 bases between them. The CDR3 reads CSALGASSRSYNEQFF. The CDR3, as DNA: TGCAGTGCCCTGGGGGCTTCAAGCCGGTCCTACAATGAGCAGTTCTTC.

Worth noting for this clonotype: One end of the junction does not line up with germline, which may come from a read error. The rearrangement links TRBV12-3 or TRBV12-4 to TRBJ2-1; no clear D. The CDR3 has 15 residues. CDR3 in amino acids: CTSSLGGESRHEQFF. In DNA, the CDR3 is TGTACCAGCAGTTTAGGCGGAGAATCTCGCCATGAGCAGTTCTTC.

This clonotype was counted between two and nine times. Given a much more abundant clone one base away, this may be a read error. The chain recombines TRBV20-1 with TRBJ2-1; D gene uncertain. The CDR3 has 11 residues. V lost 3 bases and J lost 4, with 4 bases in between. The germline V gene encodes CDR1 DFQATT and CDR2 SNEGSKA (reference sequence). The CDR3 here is CSAREYNEQFF. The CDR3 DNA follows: TGCAGTGCTAGGGAATACAATGAGCAGTTCTTC.

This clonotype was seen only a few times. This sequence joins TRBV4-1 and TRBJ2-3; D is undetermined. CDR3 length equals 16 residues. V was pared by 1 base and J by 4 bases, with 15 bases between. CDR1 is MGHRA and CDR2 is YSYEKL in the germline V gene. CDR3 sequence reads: CASSQVRRKRPDTQYF. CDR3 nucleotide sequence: TGCGCCAGCAGCCAAGTGAGGCGCAAGAGACCAGATACGCAGTATTTT.

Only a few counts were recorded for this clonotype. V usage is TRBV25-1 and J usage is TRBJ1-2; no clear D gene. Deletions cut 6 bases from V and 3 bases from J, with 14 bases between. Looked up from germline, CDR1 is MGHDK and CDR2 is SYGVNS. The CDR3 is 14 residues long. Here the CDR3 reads CASSPSGHDYGYTF. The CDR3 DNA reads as TGTGCCAGCAGCCCCAGTGGTCACGACTATGGCTACACCTTC.

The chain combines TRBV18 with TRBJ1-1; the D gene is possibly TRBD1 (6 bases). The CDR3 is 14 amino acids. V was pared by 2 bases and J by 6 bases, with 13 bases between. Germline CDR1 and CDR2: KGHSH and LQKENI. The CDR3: CASSPFREGAEAFF. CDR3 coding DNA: TGTGCCAGCTCACCATTCAGGGAGGGGGCTGAAGCTTTCTTT.

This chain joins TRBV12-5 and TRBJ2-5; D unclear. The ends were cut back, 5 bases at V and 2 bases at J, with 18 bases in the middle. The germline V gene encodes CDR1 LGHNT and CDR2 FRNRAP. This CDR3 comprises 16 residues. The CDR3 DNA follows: TGTGCTAGTGGTGGGGTGCCTGGCGGACCTCAAGAGACCCAGTACTTC. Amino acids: CASGGVPGGPQETQYF.

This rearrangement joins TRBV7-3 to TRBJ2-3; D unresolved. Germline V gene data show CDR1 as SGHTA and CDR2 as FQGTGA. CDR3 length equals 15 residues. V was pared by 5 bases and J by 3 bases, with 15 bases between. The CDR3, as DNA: TGTGCCAGCAGCGCCACCTTAGGGCAGACAGATACGCAGTATTTT. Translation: CASSATLGQTDTQYF. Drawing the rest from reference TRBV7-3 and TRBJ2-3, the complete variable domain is GAGVSQTPSNKVTEKGKYVELRCDPISGHTALYWYRQSLGQGPEFLIYFQGTGAADDSGLPNDRFFAVRPEGSVSTLKIQRTERGDSAVYLCASSATLGQTDTQYFGPGTRLTVL.

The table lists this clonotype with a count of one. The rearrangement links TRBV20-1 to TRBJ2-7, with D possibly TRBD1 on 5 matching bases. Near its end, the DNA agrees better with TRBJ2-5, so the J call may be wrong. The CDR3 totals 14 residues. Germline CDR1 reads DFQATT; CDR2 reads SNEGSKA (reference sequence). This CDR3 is CSAPPQGPWGTQYF. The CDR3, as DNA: TGCAGTGCCCCCCCCCAGGGCCCCTGGGGGACCCAGTACTTC.

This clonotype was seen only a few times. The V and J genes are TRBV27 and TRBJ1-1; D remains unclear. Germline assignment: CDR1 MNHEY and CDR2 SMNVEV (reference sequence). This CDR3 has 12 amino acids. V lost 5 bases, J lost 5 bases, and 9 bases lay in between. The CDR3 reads CASSAGETEAFF. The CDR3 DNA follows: TGTGCCAGCAGTGCGGGAGAGACTGAAGCTTTCTTT.

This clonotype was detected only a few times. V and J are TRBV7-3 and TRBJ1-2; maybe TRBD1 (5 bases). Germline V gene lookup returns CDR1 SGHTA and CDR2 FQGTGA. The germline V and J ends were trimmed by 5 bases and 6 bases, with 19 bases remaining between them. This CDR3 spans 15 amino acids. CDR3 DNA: TGTGCCAGCAGCCCCGGGGCAGGAGTTGATCATGGCTACACCTTC. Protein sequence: CASSPGAGVDHGYTF.

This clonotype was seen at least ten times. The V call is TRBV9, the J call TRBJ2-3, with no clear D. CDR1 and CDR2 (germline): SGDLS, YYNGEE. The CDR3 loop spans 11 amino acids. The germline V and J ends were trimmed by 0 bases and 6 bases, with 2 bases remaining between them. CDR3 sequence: CASSVADTQYF. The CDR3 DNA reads TGTGCCAGCAGCGTAGCCGATACGCAGTATTTT.

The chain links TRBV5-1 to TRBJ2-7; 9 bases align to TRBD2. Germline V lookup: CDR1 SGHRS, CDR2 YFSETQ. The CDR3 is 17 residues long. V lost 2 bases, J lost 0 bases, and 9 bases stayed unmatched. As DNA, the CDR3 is TGCGCCAGCAGCTTTGGGGGGCTAGCGGGGCACTCCTACGAGCAGTACTTC. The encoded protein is CASSFGGLAGHSYEQYF.

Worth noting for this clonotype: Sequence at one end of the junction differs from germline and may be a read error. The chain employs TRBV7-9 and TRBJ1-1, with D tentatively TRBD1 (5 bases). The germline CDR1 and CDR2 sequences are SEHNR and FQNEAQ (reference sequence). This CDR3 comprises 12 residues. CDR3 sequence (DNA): TGTGTCAGCAGCTTAGAGGGGACTGAAGCTTTCTTT. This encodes CVSSLEGTEAFF.

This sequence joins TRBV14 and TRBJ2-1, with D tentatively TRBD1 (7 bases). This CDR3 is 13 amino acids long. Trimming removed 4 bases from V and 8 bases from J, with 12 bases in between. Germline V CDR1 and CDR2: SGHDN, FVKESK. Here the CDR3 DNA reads TGTGCCAGCAGCCTTCAGGGGGGCCATGAGCAGTTCTTC. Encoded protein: CASSLQGGHEQFF.

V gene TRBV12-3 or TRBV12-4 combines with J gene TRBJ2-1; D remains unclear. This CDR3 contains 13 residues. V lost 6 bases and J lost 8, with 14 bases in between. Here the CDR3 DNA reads TGTGCCAGCAGCCTATCTCCGGGCTATGAGCAGTTCTTC. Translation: CASSLSPGYEQFF.